Presented here are 11 T cell receptor beta chains from one specimen sequenced in a study of early T cells in non-severe SARS-CoV-2 infection. In TCRdb, the 5' RACE reads were re-called with MiXCR into one record per CDR3 protein. The sample has tens of thousands of distinct CDR3 sequences; 11% are singletons. The source was whole blood, collected at baseline. The receptors originated from an adult who was a healthcare worker with PCR-confirmed SARS-CoV-2 infection or an uninfected control (not recorded which).

This clonotype was found a few times. The chain joins TRBV6-6 to TRBJ2-3; 10 nucleotides agree with TRBD2. The CDR3 consists of 16 residues. Germline V lookup: CDR1 MNHNY, CDR2 SVGAGI (reference sequence). Unmatched junction bases numbered 3, after V lost 2 bases and J lost 1 base. The CDR3 region is CASSYGLAGGTDTQYF. The CDR3 DNA sequence: TGTGCCAGCAGTTACGGTCTAGCGGGAGGCACAGATACGCAGTATTTT.

This clonotype has at least ten counts. The chain has TRBV6-1 and TRBJ1-5, with D maybe TRBD1 (6 bases). Trimming stripped 6 bases from V and 6 bases from J, with 12 bases between. The germline V gene encodes CDR1 MNHNS and CDR2 SASEGT. This CDR3 has 13 amino acids. CDR3 loop: CASRGDRSQPQHF. In DNA form, the CDR3 reads TGTGCCAGCAGGGGAGACAGGAGTCAGCCCCAGCATTTT.

This clonotype was detected only a few times. J is TRBJ2-7 and V is TRBV4-2, with TRBD1 matching 12 bases. Germline V lookup: CDR1 LGHNA, CDR2 YNFKEQ. This CDR3 region has 15 residues. Trimming at V came to 5 bases and at J to 7 bases, leaving 9 bases not matched to a gene. Here the CDR3 DNA reads TGTGCCAGCAGCGGACAGGGGGACAGGGGGCGGGAGCAGTACTTC. Translated: CASSGQGDRGREQYF.

This clonotype occurred a few times. The chain has TRBV5-1 and TRBJ1-1; unclear D gene. The V and J ends lost 2 bases and 4 bases respectively, with 12 bases between them. CDR1 is SGHRS, CDR2 YFSETQ, per germline. The CDR3 length is 14 residues. CDR3 sequence (DNA): TGCGCCAGCAGCTTCCCCCGGAAGGGCACTGAAGCTTTCTTT. It encodes CASSFPRKGTEAFF. Full variable domain (rest looked up from reference TRBV5-1 and TRBJ1-1): KAGVTQTPRYLIKTRGQQVTLSCSPISGHRSVSWYQQTPGQGLQFLFEYFSETQRNKGNFPGRFSGRQFSNSRSEMNVSTLELGDSALYLCASSFPRKGTEAFFGQGTRLTVV.

The rearrangement uses TRBV25-1 and TRBJ2-3, with D tentatively TRBD2 (5 bases). Germline V gene data show CDR1 as MGHDK and CDR2 as SYGVNS. The CDR3 covers 14 residues. Trimming shortened V by 3 bases and J by 8 bases, and 15 bases separated the two germline ends. The CDR3 bases are TGTGCCAGCAGTGATACCAATCTCGAGGGTACGCAGTATTTT. It encodes CASSDTNLEGTQYF.

The rearrangement uses TRBV19 and TRBJ2-2; D might be TRBD2 (6 bases). The CDR3 runs to 15 residues. V dropped 7 bases and J dropped 2 bases, with 14 bases sitting between them. Per the germline V gene, CDR1 is LNHDA and CDR2 is SQIVND (reference sequence). The CDR3 is CASTTRGSNTGELFF. DNA for the CDR3: TGTGCCAGTACAACCCGGGGGTCCAACACCGGGGAGCTGTTTTTT.

This clonotype has more than one count but fewer than ten. The chain has TRBV19 and TRBJ2-2, with 8 bases fitting TRBD2. With 3 bases clipped from V and 6 bases from J, the junction kept 3 bases outside the gene matches. This CDR3 region has 14 residues. Germline CDR1 LNHDA, CDR2 SQIVND (reference sequence). This chain's CDR3 is CASSIGRAPGELFF. In DNA, the CDR3 is TGTGCCAGTAGTATCGGGAGGGCCCCCGGGGAGCTGTTTTTT. Full variable domain (outside the CDR3, taken from reference TRBV19 and TRBJ2-2): DGGITQSPKYLFRKEGQNVTLSCEQNLNHDAMYWYRQDPGQGLRLIYYSQIVNDFQKGDIAEGYSVSREKKESFPLTVTSAQKNPTAFYLCASSIGRAPGELFFGEGSRLTVL.

This clonotype has ten or more counts. The chain couples TRBV5-1 to TRBJ1-1; 8 bases agree with TRBD1. Trimming removed 2 bases from V and 2 bases from J; junction bases left unmatched: 5. In germline, CDR1 is SGHRS, CDR2 YFSETQ. The length of the CDR3 is 15 residues. The chain's CDR3 is CASSFRQGQNTEAFF. The CDR3 coding sequence is TGCGCCAGCAGCTTCCGACAGGGGCAAAACACTGAAGCTTTCTTT.

In its sample, this clonotype was seen a few times. This chain links TRBV19 with TRBJ1-5, with D uncertain. The V end lost 4 bases, the J end lost 4 bases, and 5 bases lay between the germline ends. CDR1 is LNHDA, CDR2 SQIVND, per germline (reference sequence). CDR3 length: 12 residues. The CDR3: CASSTLNQPQHF. CDR3 nucleotide sequence: TGTGCCAGTAGTACACTGAATCAGCCCCAGCATTTT.

CDR3 sequence (DNA): TGCAGCGTTGAGACCCTTGACTATGGCTACACCTTC. It translates to CSVETLDYGYTF. The chain links TRBV29-1 to TRBJ1-2; D is unclear. The germline V and J ends were trimmed by 3 bases and 3 bases, with 8 bases remaining between them. This CDR3 spans 12 amino acids. Germline V gene sequence: CDR1 SQVTM, CDR2 ANQGSEA.

This clonotype was observed a handful of times. The chain recombines TRBV7-9 with TRBJ2-5; D is possibly TRBD1 (6 bases). Trimming shortened V by 4 bases and J by 4 bases, and 13 bases separated the two germline ends. The CDR3 has 14 residues. In germline, CDR1 is SEHNR, CDR2 FQNEAQ (reference sequence). CDR3 in amino acids: CASSSGQYVETQYF. The CDR3, as DNA: TGTGCCAGCAGCTCAGGACAGTACGTAGAGACCCAGTACTTC.